These 26 T cell receptor beta chains share one sample of origin, sequenced in a study of neoadjuvant nivolumab and ipilimumab in lung cancer. Generated by immunoSEQ multiplex PCR, the TCRdb table keeps only in-frame clones and is missing some. In the table there are about 18,000 clones, over 80% of which are singletons. This specimen was peripheral blood, taken before neoadjuvant nivolumab, alone or with ipilimumab. The source of these receptors is an adult with non-small cell lung cancer.

The V and J genes are TRBV5-1 and TRBJ2-3; 9 nucleotides match TRBD1. The V gene end was trimmed by 4 bases and the J gene end by 4 bases; junction bases not matched to a gene: 13. Germline values: CDR1 SGHRS, CDR2 YFSETQ. There are 17 residues in the CDR3. The CDR3: CASSLVGQGGKADTQYF. DNA of the CDR3: TGCGCCAGCAGCCTGGTGGGACAGGGCGGGAAGGCAGATACGCAGTATTTT.

V and J are TRBV5-3 and TRBJ2-3; D possibly uses TRBD1 or TRBD2 (5 bases each). TRBV5-3 qualifies as an ORF whose function is uncertain. This CDR3 is built from 15 residues. V was pared by 0 bases and J by 6 bases, with 14 bases between. The CDR3 spells CARSLGGSVGDTQYF. As DNA, the CDR3 is TGTGCCAGAAGCTTGGGGGGGAGTGTGGGCGATACGCAGTATTTT.

This chain links TRBV13 with TRBJ1-2, with D possibly TRBD1 on 5 matching bases. CDR1 is PRHDT, CDR2 FYEKMQ, per germline (reference sequence). V lost 0 bases and J 6 bases, leaving 11 bases between the germline ends. The CDR3 sequence is 14 residues long. The CDR3 coding sequence is TGTGCCAGCAGCTTAGGGGGGACGTTGGATGGCTACACCTTC. Translating gives CASSLGGTLDGYTF.

The chain joins TRBV12-5 to TRBJ2-3; 8 bases line up with TRBD2. The V segment lost 6 bases and the J segment 0 bases; nucleotides outside the gene matches: 8. The CDR3 is 16 amino acids. CDR1 LGHNT and CDR2 FRNRAP come from the germline V gene. The CDR3 spells CASGNLSGMSTDTQYF. CDR3 coding DNA: TGTGCTAGTGGCAACCTTAGCGGGATGAGCACAGATACGCAGTATTTT. The full variable domain, its missing parts supplied by reference TRBV12-5 and TRBJ2-3, is DARVTQTPRHKVTEMGQEVTMRCQPILGHNTVFWYRQTMMQGLELLAYFRNRAPLDDSGMPKDRFSAEMPDATLATLKIQPSEPRDSAVYFCASGNLSGMSTDTQYFGPGTRLTVL.

This CDR3 is CASSEPGPNSYEQYF. The CDR3 DNA sequence: TGTGCCAGCAGTGAACCGGGACCGAATTCCTACGAGCAGTACTTC. The chain is built from TRBV25-1 and TRBJ2-7, with D tentatively TRBD1 or TRBD2 (5 bases each). This CDR3 has 15 residues. CDR1 is MGHDK, CDR2 SYGVNS, per germline. Trimming took off 2 bases at V and 1 base at J, with 12 bases between the two ends.

The chain combines TRBV4-1 with TRBJ1-1, with unresolved D. The CDR3 totals 14 residues. Germline V CDR1 and CDR2: MGHRA, YSYEKL. Trimming cost V 1 base and J 0 bases, with 6 bases left between them. The CDR3 DNA is TGCGCCAGCAGCCAAGGGATCATGAACACTGAAGCTTTCTTT. It yields the protein CASSQGIMNTEAFF.

This clone was seen only once. This chain links TRBV29-1 with TRBJ1-1, with D possibly being TRBD1 (6 bases). This CDR3 is built from 14 residues. With 8 bases removed from V and 2 bases from J, the gap between germline ends came to 18 bases. Germline V gene data show CDR1 as SQVTM and CDR2 as ANQGSEA. CDR3 in DNA: TGCAGCACGTTCCGGGGGGCAGTAAACACTGAAGCTTTCTTT. Protein: CSTFRGAVNTEAFF.

This chain joins TRBV11-2 and TRBJ2-7; TRBD2 agrees at 11 bases. V lost 5 bases, J lost 6 bases, and 12 bases stayed unmatched. Germline V gives CDR1 SGHAT, CDR2 FQNNGV. The CDR3 loop spans 16 amino acids. The CDR3: CASSPRLAGTPIEQYF. CDR3 in DNA: TGTGCCAGCAGCCCTCGACTAGCGGGAACCCCCATCGAGCAGTACTTC.

V gene TRBV6-5 combines with J gene TRBJ1-5, with D unclear. CDR1 is MNHEY, CDR2 SVGAGI, per germline. V was pared by 0 bases and J by 4 bases, with 7 bases between. The CDR3 extends over 14 amino acids. The chain's CDR3 is CASSYSGGNQPQHF. CDR3 DNA sequence: TGTGCCAGCAGTTACTCGGGTGGGAATCAGCCCCAGCATTTT.

V is TRBV11-1 and J is TRBJ2-6; possibly TRBD1 for D (5 bases). Trimming shortened V by 10 bases and J by 3 bases, and 10 bases separated the two germline ends. Germline V lookup: CDR1 SGHAT, CDR2 FQDESV (reference sequence). CDR3 length: 13 residues. The CDR3 nucleotides are TGTGCCACCCGGACACGTGGGGCCAACGTCCTGACTTTC. This sequence encodes CATRTRGANVLTF.

The chain recombines TRBV29-1 with TRBJ2-3; the D gene is possibly TRBD2 (5 bases). This CDR3 spans 13 amino acids. Germline lookup yields CDR1 SQVTM and CDR2 ANQGSEA. V lost 3 bases to trimming and J lost 2 bases, with 9 bases between them. The CDR3, as DNA: TGCAGCGTTGACGCGGGTTTCACAGATACGCAGTATTTT. Its translation is CSVDAGFTDTQYF.

The chain is built from TRBV20-1 and TRBJ1-2; D gene uncertain. Per germline, CDR1 DFQATT and CDR2 SNEGSKA (reference sequence). The CDR3 spans 11 residues. The DNA of the CDR3 is TGCAGCGCCCGAGTTAGCTATGGCTACACCTTC. It encodes CSARVSYGYTF.

The chain couples TRBV7-2 to TRBJ2-7; TRBD2 aligns across 10 bases. Germline V gene data show CDR1 as SGHTA and CDR2 as FQGNSA. Losses at the gene ends were 4 bases for V and 5 bases for J; bases not matched to a gene: 11. This CDR3 spans 16 amino acids. CDR3 DNA: TGTGCCAGCAGCTCCAGCGGGCTAGCGGGGGCCCACGAGCAGTACTTC. Translating it yields CASSSSGLAGAHEQYF.

This chain uses TRBV6-5 with TRBJ2-7, with TRBD1 matching over 10 bases. CDR3 length: 16 amino acids. The germline CDR1 and CDR2 sequences are MNHEY and SVGAGI. J gave up 5 bases and V 2 bases, and 9 bases lay outside the gene matches. The CDR3 is CASSYGTGTGDHEQYF. DNA for the CDR3: TGTGCCAGCAGTTACGGGACCGGGACAGGGGACCACGAGCAGTACTTC.

The chain is built from TRBV5-1 and TRBJ1-1; D not resolved. CDR1 is SGHRS, CDR2 YFSETQ, per germline. Trimming removed 6 bases at V and 1 base at J, with 4 bases between. The CDR3 has 11 amino acids. The CDR3 nucleotides are TGCGCCAGCATGGGGAACACTGAAGCTTTCTTT. The encoded protein is CASMGNTEAFF.

This chain links TRBV6-5 with TRBJ1-2; 7 positions match TRBD1. Per the germline V gene, CDR1 is MNHEY and CDR2 is SVGAGI. Trimming at V came to 5 bases and at J to 8 bases, leaving 8 bases not matched to a gene. The CDR3 extends over 13 amino acids. The CDR3 is CASSQGTARGYTF. In nucleotides, the CDR3 is TGTGCCAGCAGTCAAGGGACAGCGAGGGGCTACACCTTC.

The J gene is TRBJ1-4, the V gene TRBV25-1; D is possibly TRBD1 (5 bases). The CDR3 sequence is 14 residues long. Germline lookup yields CDR1 MGHDK and CDR2 SYGVNS. V lost 4 bases and J lost 2, with 8 bases in between. The DNA of the CDR3 is TGTGCCAGCAGTGTTGGGGGGACTAATGAAAAACTGTTTTTT. As protein: CASSVGGTNEKLFF.

The chain has TRBV14 and TRBJ2-1; 9 nucleotides match TRBD2. CDR1 is SGHDN, CDR2 FVKESK, per germline. The CDR3 length is 15 residues. Unmatched junction bases numbered 5, after V lost 3 bases and J lost 5 bases. The CDR3 region is CASSHLLAGNNEQFF. Here the CDR3 DNA reads TGTGCCAGCAGCCATTTACTAGCGGGCAACAATGAGCAGTTCTTC.

The chain uses TRBV5-1 and TRBJ2-1; 9 bases align to TRBD1. CDR1 and CDR2 from the germline V gene are SGHRS and YFSETQ. The trim removed 5 bases at V and 8 bases at J, leaving 8 bases unmatched. This CDR3 has 14 residues. The CDR3 spells CASRDGTGLDEQFF. DNA for the CDR3: TGCGCCAGCAGGGACGGGACAGGGCTCGATGAGCAGTTCTTC.

V gene TRBV5-1 combines with J gene TRBJ1-1; 9 nucleotides align to TRBD1. The CDR3 loop spans 13 amino acids. V shed 3 bases, J shed 4 bases, and the junction held 1 base outside the gene matches. From germline, CDR1 is SGHRS and CDR2 YFSETQ. The CDR3, as DNA: TGCGCCAGCAGCTCGGGACAGGGCACTGAAGCTTTCTTT. Amino acid sequence: CASSSGQGTEAFF.

This chain connects TRBV27 to TRBJ1-1; possibly TRBD1 for D (5 bases). The germline gives CDR1 MNHEY, CDR2 SMNVEV (reference sequence). Trimming took 8 bases from V and 6 from J, leaving 13 bases between them. The CDR3 is made up of 12 amino acids. The CDR3 coding sequence is TGTGCCAGCCGTCGGGGGATCTCTGAAGCTTTCTTT. It is translated as CASRRGISEAFF.

The gene calls are TRBV5-5 and TRBJ2-7, with D possibly matching TRBD2 (6 bases). The CDR3 spans 14 residues. Between the trimmed V and J ends, which lost 4 bases and 6 bases, there was a span of 17 bases. CDR1 and CDR2 (germline): SGHKS, YYEKEE (reference sequence). The CDR3 here is CASSQGLTAGEQYF. The DNA of the CDR3 is TGTGCCAGCAGCCAAGGACTAACAGCCGGCGAGCAGTACTTC.

The chain carries TRBV27 and TRBJ2-7; 10 bases agree with TRBD2. The CDR3 is 16 residues long. Looked up from germline, CDR1 is MNHEY and CDR2 is SMNVEV (reference sequence). The J segment lost 2 bases and the V segment lost 2 bases, leaving 6 bases of the junction unmatched. CDR3 residues: CASSLRGTSATYEQYF. In nucleotides, the CDR3 is TGTGCCAGCAGTTTAAGGGGGACTAGCGCGACCTACGAGCAGTACTTC.

This rearrangement joins TRBV4-3 to TRBJ1-1; D is possibly TRBD1 (6 bases). The germline V gene encodes CDR1 LGHNA and CDR2 YSLEER. V lost 3 bases, J lost 4 bases, and 6 bases lay in between. The CDR3 loop spans 12 amino acids. The CDR3 coding sequence is TGCGCCAGCAGCCACAGGGGCACTGAAGCTTTCTTT. This gives the protein CASSHRGTEAFF.

The chain couples TRBV2 to TRBJ1-5, with a tentative D call TRBD1 (5 bases). This CDR3 comprises 14 residues. Looked up from germline, CDR1 is SNHLY and CDR2 is FYNNEI. Trimming took 3 bases from V and 5 from J, leaving 11 bases between them. The CDR3 nucleotides read TGTGCCAGCAGTGAGAGCAGGGAAGATCAGCCCCAGCATTTT. This sequence encodes CASSESREDQPQHF.

This clone is a singleton in its sample. CDR3 nucleotide sequence: TGTGCCAGCAGCTTAGTCGCCTCCAGGGAGCTGTTTTTT. Translated, it gives CASSLVASRELFF. The rearrangement joins TRBV7-9 to TRBJ2-2; D is ambiguous. Germline V lookup: CDR1 SEHNR, CDR2 FQNEAQ (reference sequence). CDR3 size: 13 residues. Trimming left V 1 base short and J 9 bases short, with 9 bases between.